Listed here are 30 T cell receptor beta chains from one sample, sequenced in a study of blood T cell repertoires in COVID-19. Measured with immunoSEQ multiplex PCR; TCRdb has only the in-frame clones, and not every one. Among about 190,000 clones listed, around four fifths were seen once. The material sequenced was PBMCs or T cells enriched from blood (not recorded which). Receptors were obtained from a woman in her forties or fifties who had recovered from COVID-19.

V usage is TRBV24-1 and J usage is TRBJ2-7; TRBD2 agrees at 12 bases. The CDR3 consists of 16 residues. V lost 6 bases, J lost 3 bases, and 8 bases stayed unmatched. Germline CDR1 KGHDR, CDR2 SFDVKD. CDR3 loop: CATSSSGTSGLYEQYF. CDR3 DNA: TGTGCCACCAGTTCATCCGGGACTAGCGGGCTCTACGAGCAGTACTTC.

This sequence joins TRBV7-8 and TRBJ2-2; 12 nucleotides align to TRBD2. With 1 base clipped from V and 4 bases from J, the junction kept 4 bases outside the gene matches. CDR1 and CDR2 (germline): SGHVS, FQNEAQ. The CDR3 loop spans 17 amino acids. CDR3 loop: CASSLVASGRGTGELFF. The DNA of the CDR3 is TGTGCCAGCAGCTTAGTGGCTAGCGGGAGGGGCACCGGGGAGCTGTTTTTT.

The chain recombines TRBV7-2 with TRBJ2-1; 8 bases match TRBD2. Germline V gene data show CDR1 as SGHTA and CDR2 as FQGNSA. This CDR3 has 15 residues. V lost 4 bases, J lost 3 bases, and 5 bases stayed unmatched. The CDR3: CASSSTSEFYNEQFF. In nucleotides, the CDR3 is TGTGCCAGCAGCTCGACTAGCGAGTTCTACAATGAGCAGTTCTTC.

This clone was observed a few times. The chain uses TRBV21-1 and TRBJ2-2; the D call of TRBD2 is as the table states it, not checked on the DNA. TRBV21-1 is termed a pseudogene. This CDR3 region has 17 residues. CDR3 protein: CASSKPSGREETGELFF. CDR3 bases: TGTGCCAGCAGCAAACCTAGCGGGAGGGAAGAAACCGGGGAGCTGTTTTTT.

The V gene is TRBV20-1, the J gene TRBJ2-5, with TRBD2 identical over 9 bases. The CDR3 loop spans 15 amino acids. V shed 3 bases and J 6 bases; nucleotides not matched to a gene: 11. Germline V CDR1 and CDR2: DFQATT, SNEGSKA (reference sequence). DNA for the CDR3: TGCAGTGCTAGTAAGAAGGTAGCGGGAGAAAAGACCCAGTACTTC. It is translated as CSASKKVAGEKTQYF.

This clone was detected only a few times. This chain uses TRBV19 with TRBJ2-7; possibly TRBD1 for D (6 bases). Trimming took 7 bases from V and 0 from J, leaving 16 bases between them. This CDR3 contains 15 residues. Germline V gene data show CDR1 as LNHDA and CDR2 as SQIVND (reference sequence). DNA for the CDR3: TGTGCCAGTAACCCAGGGGTAGCGTCCTCCTACGAGCAGTACTTC. Its protein product is CASNPGVASSYEQYF.

The genes are TRBV5-5 and TRBJ1-3; D is uncertain. Germline loops: CDR1 SGHKS, CDR2 YYEKEE (reference sequence). Deletions cut 2 bases from V and 2 bases from J, with 11 bases between. The CDR3 has 15 residues. CDR3 in amino acids: CASSFSTRAGNTIYF. The CDR3, as DNA: TGTGCCAGCAGCTTCTCCACCCGCGCTGGAAACACCATATATTTT.

The genes are TRBV9 and TRBJ2-2, with D possibly being TRBD1 (5 bases). CDR3 length: 17 residues. CDR1 is SGDLS, CDR2 YYNGEE, per germline. Trimming shortened V by 4 bases and J by 3 bases, and 19 bases separated the two germline ends. The CDR3 sequence: CASSQGVVRWYTGELFF. In DNA form, the CDR3 reads TGTGCCAGCAGCCAAGGGGTCGTCAGGTGGTACACCGGGGAGCTGTTTTTT.

The chain employs TRBV29-1 and TRBJ1-2, with 10 bases identical to TRBD1. This CDR3 comprises 13 residues. V trimming: 4 bases; J trimming: 6 bases; junction bases outside the gene matches: 5. Germline lookup yields CDR1 SQVTM and CDR2 ANQGSEA. The DNA for the CDR3 is TGCAGCGTTGGACAGGGGGCAGGGGATGGCTACACCTTC. The encoded protein is CSVGQGAGDGYTF.

The J gene is TRBJ2-5, the V gene TRBV29-1; D possibly corresponds to TRBD2 (6 bases). The ends were cut back, 1 base at V and 5 bases at J, with 11 bases in the middle. The germline V gene encodes CDR1 SQVTM and CDR2 ANQGSEA. The CDR3 length is 13 residues. CDR3 protein: CSVEANRGETQYF. The CDR3 nucleotides are TGCAGCGTTGAAGCTAACCGGGGGGAGACCCAGTACTTC.

The chain links TRBV21-1 to TRBJ2-1; no check of the table's D call, TRBD1, against the DNA was made. TRBV21-1 is a pseudogene. This CDR3 spans 16 amino acids. CDR3 bases: TGTGCCAGCAGCACCGGGACAGACCTACCCTACAATGAGCAGTTCTTC. It encodes CASSTGTDLPYNEQFF.

This clone was found once. The chain recombines TRBV10-3 with TRBJ1-4; D unclear. CDR1 ENHRY and CDR2 SYGVKD come from the germline V gene. This CDR3 is 13 amino acids long. V lost 10 bases, J lost 4 bases, and 13 bases lay in between. The CDR3 region has the DNA TGTGCCACCCAAGCAACCCGTAATGAAAAACTGTTTTTT. Its translation: CATQATRNEKLFF.

In its sample, this clone was seen many times. The CDR3 protein is CASSTTGYTEAFF. CDR3 DNA: TGCGCCAGCAGCACTACAGGGTACACTGAAGCTTTCTTT. The rearrangement uses TRBV5-1 and TRBJ1-1, with a weak D call TRBD1 (6 bases). The CDR3 has 13 residues. The germline gives CDR1 SGHRS, CDR2 YFSETQ. V was shortened by 4 bases and J by 3 bases, with 10 bases between the two germline ends.

The chain combines TRBV29-1 with TRBJ1-6; possible D gene TRBD1, 6 bases. V was clipped by 4 bases and J by 8 bases, with 27 bases between them. The CDR3 is 18 amino acids. Germline loops: CDR1 SQVTM, CDR2 ANQGSEA. CDR3 nucleotides: TGCAGCGTTGGGGGGGGGAATGGACAGAGGGCTCATGATTCACCCCTCCACTTT. It codes for CSVGGGNGQRAHDSPLHF.

A few counts support this clone. The V gene is TRBV28, the J gene TRBJ1-5; no firm D call. This CDR3 is 12 amino acids long. Germline-derived CDR1 and CDR2 are MDHEN and SYDVKM. Trimming pared 4 bases from V and 3 bases from J, leaving 4 bases between. The CDR3 bases are TGTGCCAGCAGTTACACCAATCAGCCCCAGCATTTT. Translation gives CASSYTNQPQHF.

This chain connects TRBV5-1 to TRBJ2-7; a weak D match, TRBD2 (5 bases). Germline V gene lookup returns CDR1 SGHRS and CDR2 YFSETQ. Trimming left V 0 bases short and J 4 bases short, with 11 bases between. This CDR3 spans 14 amino acids. CDR3 sequence: CASSLVDGKYEQYF. DNA for the CDR3: TGCGCCAGCAGCTTGGTGGACGGGAAATACGAGCAGTACTTC.

V usage is TRBV7-2 and J usage is TRBJ1-3, with D uncertain. The V gene's germline CDR1 is SGHTA and CDR2 FQGNSA. V lost 3 bases and J 8 bases, leaving 11 bases between the germline ends. This CDR3 spans 13 amino acids. CDR3 DNA sequence: TGTGCCAGCAGCTTTACTCCTATCGACACCATATATTTT. Amino acid sequence: CASSFTPIDTIYF.

The chain links TRBV4-2 to TRBJ1-1, with TRBD1 identical over 9 bases. This CDR3 is built from 15 residues. J gave up 6 bases and V 4 bases, and 9 bases lay outside the gene matches. Germline V lookup: CDR1 LGHNA, CDR2 YNFKEQ. This CDR3 is CASSLSRDRVAEAFF. The CDR3 region has the DNA TGTGCCAGCAGCCTAAGCCGGGACAGGGTCGCTGAAGCTTTCTTT.

This clone was seen a single time. This chain connects TRBV27 to TRBJ2-7; D possibly corresponds to TRBD2 (5 bases). Germline-derived CDR1 and CDR2 are MNHEY and SMNVEV (reference sequence). This CDR3 comprises 15 residues. V lost 2 bases, J lost 0 bases, and 11 bases lay in between. The CDR3 coding sequence is TGTGCCAGCAGTTTAATCGGACTTAGCTCCTACGAGCAGTACTTC. It encodes CASSLIGLSSYEQYF.

This clone was seen only once. The V call is TRBV6-5, the J call TRBJ1-4; D unresolved. CDR1 and CDR2 (germline): MNHEY, SVGAGI. V was clipped by 2 bases and J by 0 bases, with 7 bases between them. The CDR3 extends over 15 amino acids. CDR3 DNA sequence: TGTGCCAGCAGTTACACCCTAGCAACTAATGAAAAACTGTTTTTT. It yields the protein CASSYTLATNEKLFF.

The V gene is TRBV7-6, the J gene TRBJ2-7, with TRBD2 matching 14 bases. The CDR3 is 15 amino acids. The V and J ends lost 5 bases and 3 bases, in that order; junction bases with no gene match: 3. The V gene's germline CDR1 is SGHVS and CDR2 FNYEAQ. The CDR3 sequence is CASSPGTSGSYEQYF. CDR3 DNA sequence: TGTGCCAGCAGCCCGGGGACTAGCGGGAGCTACGAGCAGTACTTC. Combining the CDR3 with reference TRBV7-6 and TRBJ2-7 gives the whole variable domain GAGVSQSPRYKVTKRGQDVALRCDPISGHVSLYWYRQALGQGPEFLTYFNYEAQQDKSGLPNDRFSAERPEGSISTLTIQRTEQRDSAMYRCASSPGTSGSYEQYFGPGTRLTVT.

The chain uses TRBV18 and TRBJ1-2; a weak D match, TRBD1 (5 bases). There are 14 residues in the CDR3. The germline V and J ends were trimmed by 3 bases and 6 bases, with 14 bases remaining between them. Germline V gene sequence: CDR1 KGHSH, CDR2 LQKENI. CDR3 amino acids: CASSPGLFGDGYTF. The CDR3 nucleotides are TGTGCCAGCTCACCGGGACTTTTCGGAGATGGCTACACCTTC.

The CDR3 here is CASSQEIVGAATQYF. DNA for the CDR3: TGCGCCAGCAGCCAAGAGATTGTGGGGGCTGCGACCCAGTACTTC. The chain recombines TRBV4-3 with TRBJ2-5; possibly TRBD1 for D (6 bases). Germline V CDR1 and CDR2: LGHNA, YSLEER. The CDR3 is made up of 15 amino acids. The V end lost 0 bases, the J end lost 7 bases, and 15 bases lay between the germline ends.

V usage is TRBV2 and J usage is TRBJ2-3, with 16 nucleotides matching TRBD2. Germline lookup yields CDR1 SNHLY and CDR2 FYNNEI. The CDR3 has 16 residues. V was clipped by 5 bases and J by 5 bases; unmatched bases: 4. The CDR3 DNA is TGTGCCAGCAGTCCCGGGACTAGCGGGAGGGAAGATACGCAGTATTTT. Protein sequence: CASSPGTSGREDTQYF.

This chain links TRBV4-2 with TRBJ2-2, with TRBD1 identical over 10 bases. Germline V gene sequence: CDR1 LGHNA, CDR2 YNFKEQ. The J segment lost 4 bases and the V segment lost 3 bases, leaving 5 bases of the junction unmatched. The CDR3 extends over 16 amino acids. The CDR3 bases are TGTGCCAGCAGCCATGCGACAGGGGGCTTCACCGGGGAGCTGTTTTTT. Translated: CASSHATGGFTGELFF.

This clone was counted only a few times. The V and J genes are TRBV18 and TRBJ2-1, with D tentatively TRBD2 (5 bases). Germline V gives CDR1 KGHSH, CDR2 LQKENI. Trimming removed 0 bases from V and 0 bases from J, with 12 bases in between. This CDR3 has 17 residues. CDR3 residues: CASSPPSGYSSYNEQFF. In DNA form, the CDR3 reads TGTGCCAGCTCACCACCGAGCGGCTACAGCTCCTACAATGAGCAGTTCTTC.

This chain links TRBV3-1 (or the pseudogene TRBV3-2) with TRBJ1-1; weak D call: TRBD1 (5 bases). V lost 4 bases and J 7 bases, leaving 13 bases between the germline ends. This CDR3 has 13 amino acids. Germline lookup yields CDR1 LGHDT and CDR2 YNNKEL (reference sequence). The CDR3 DNA reads as TGTGCCAGCAGCCCCTACGGGGGGGTTGAAGCTTTCTTT. Translating it yields CASSPYGGVEAFF.

This clone was seen just once. The rearrangement links TRBV7-2 to TRBJ1-1; 8 bases align to TRBD1. The junction had 7 bases not matched to a gene; V was cut back by 6 bases and J by 1 base. Looked up from germline, CDR1 is SGHTA and CDR2 is FQGNSA. The CDR3 is made up of 15 amino acids. The chain's CDR3 is CASSSLGTGNTEAFF. The CDR3 DNA sequence: TGTGCCAGCAGTTCGCTGGGGACAGGGAACACTGAAGCTTTCTTT. The full variable domain, with the rest looked up from reference TRBV7-2 and TRBJ1-1, is GAGVSQSPSNKVTEKGKDVELRCDPISGHTALYWYRQSLGQGLEFLIYFQGNSAPDKSGLPSDRFSAERTGGSVSTLTIQRTQQEDSAVYLCASSSLGTGNTEAFFGQGTRLTVV.

The rearrangement joins TRBV2 to TRBJ2-5; D call uncertain. The CDR3 spans 12 residues. V gave up 2 bases and J gave up 4 bases, with 5 bases separating them. The germline V gene encodes CDR1 SNHLY and CDR2 FYNNEI. CDR3 residues: CASSEFLETQYF. The CDR3 DNA sequence: TGTGCCAGCAGTGAATTCTTAGAGACCCAGTACTTC.

The rearrangement uses TRBV30 and TRBJ2-7; TRBD2 matches 11 bases. V was pared by 7 bases and J by 5 bases, with 19 bases of the junction left unmatched. This CDR3 has 17 residues. Germline V gene lookup returns CDR1 GTSNPN and CDR2 SVGIG (reference sequence). CDR3 DNA: TGTGCCTTTCGACAGGCCGGACTAGCGGGTCTTTCCCACGAGCAGTACTTC. This gives the protein CAFRQAGLAGLSHEQYF.